A single T cell receptor beta chain is shown here with its context. What it binds is unknown. This CDR3 is built from 16 residues. The V gene's germline CDR1 is SNHLY and CDR2 FYNNEI. V dropped 11 bases and J dropped 0 bases, with 21 bases sitting between them. Method: immunoSEQ multiplex PCR; TCRdb's copy keeps in-frame clones and lacks some. The sample shows more than 60,000 clones, about 81% of them seen only once. These data are taken from a study of OX40 agonist ivuxolimab in advanced cancers. About the research overall: There were three patients with partial responses, one having hepatocellular carcinoma and two cutaneous melanoma.

Regarding the study as a whole: More expanded clones were found, on average, in CD8+ than in CD4+ T cells. Individuals who were partial responders at 0.1-3.0 mg/kg had clonal expansion that ranked among the lowest.

The V gene is TRBV2, the J gene TRBJ2-3; D ambiguous. This specimen consisted of CD4+ or CD8+ T cells sorted from blood, obtained in a trial of the OX40 agonist ivuxolimab. The sequence was collected from an adult with an advanced solid tumor such as melanoma, head and neck, liver or kidney cancer. CDR3 in amino acids: CAAVGSRRKSTDTQYF. The CDR3 DNA reads TGTGCCGCGGTGGGTTCTAGACGGAAAAGCACAGATACGCAGTATTTT.